The 3 T cell receptor beta chains below come from one sample, sequenced in a study of blood T cell repertoires in COVID-19 (dated by TCRdb to the early 2020s). Libraries were built with the immunoSEQ multiplex PCR assay. In TCRdb, the immuneACCESS table is reduced to in-frame sequences with V and J assigned. These tables do not hold every clone; where another copy was compared, an unresolved V gene accounts for under half, and the others remain unexplained. A total of about 51,000 clones appear in this sample, around 84% of them only once. Roughly 4.5% of the sample is in the top ten clones. What was sequenced was peripheral blood. Receptors originate from an elderly man with active COVID-19.

The CDR3 bases are TGTGCCAGCAACCCTCCTCTGGCTAGCGGGATGTCCCAGTACTTC. Translation: CASNPPLASGMSQYF. The chain links TRBV11-2 to TRBJ2-5, with TRBD2 identical over 9 bases. Per germline, CDR1 SGHAT and CDR2 FQNNGV. V shed 7 bases, J shed 9 bases, and the junction held 15 bases outside the gene matches. This CDR3 contains 15 residues.

The chain employs TRBV27 and TRBJ2-7; D is undetermined. Trimming shortened V by 6 bases and J by 2 bases, and 2 bases separated the two germline ends. The V gene's germline CDR1 is MNHEY and CDR2 SMNVEV (reference sequence). This CDR3 contains 10 residues. Written as DNA, the CDR3 is TGTGCCAGCAGCGCCTACGAGCAGTACTTC. Translated: CASSAYEQYF.

The chain uses TRBV7-8 and TRBJ1-3, with a weak D call TRBD1 (6 bases). The CDR3 sequence is 14 residues long. Germline CDR1 and CDR2: SGHVS and FQNEAQ. V was shortened by 1 base and J by 3 bases, with 7 bases between the two germline ends. Here the CDR3 reads CASSLETGGNTIYF. CDR3 DNA: TGTGCCAGCAGCTTAGAGACAGGTGGAAACACCATATATTTT.